The source of this T cell receptor (beta chain) is a study of T cells in Graves' hyperthyroidism and ophthalmopathy. Study results and limitations: Peripheral blood also featured most of the thyroid clonotypes expanded above 0.001.

TCR beta CDR3 regions were amplified from RNA transcripts. RT-PCR in the first round (using the HTBI primer set) targeted the TCR CDR3. TCRdb re-derived calls from the multiplex PCR reads in MiXCR, one entry per CDR3 protein. The table has around 350,000 distinct CDR3 sequences, about 14% seen once. This CDR3 comprises 15 residues. Germline values: CDR1 SGDLS, CDR2 YYNGEE. V was cut by 3 bases and J by 7 bases, with 17 bases left in between. A remark on this clonotype: Its specificity is not known.

This TCR derives from a woman under 40 with Graves' ophthalmopathy. Sequencing was performed on blood. J is TRBJ2-1 and V is TRBV9, with D hard to call. Here the CDR3 reads CASSATDTGNNEQFF. CDR3 DNA sequence: TGTGCCAGCAGCGCAACAGACACTGGTAATAATGAGCAGTTCTTC.